These 13 T cell receptor beta chains share one sample of origin, sequenced in a study of CD8+CD57+ T cells in acquired aplastic anemia (dated by TCRdb to 2016 to 2019). This sample was sequenced with an Illumina HiSeq 2000. Profiling of TCR beta VDJ combinations and CDR3 sequences used genomic DNA as the template. The public reads were quality trimmed at Q25 with fastp and then assembled into clones with MiXCR by TCRdb, keeping productive beta chains. When rows share a CDR3 protein, they turn into one entry using the most common DNA and genes. The sample data list 200,000 to 250,000 distinct CDR3 sequences, and approximately 35% of these were observed just once. The top ten hold around 1.1% of the sample. Sequenced material: sorted CD4+, CD8+, or CD8+CD57+ T cells (not recorded which) from PBMCs. The receptor source for this set is a human donor in good health, serving as a control.

The chain couples TRBV7-2 to TRBJ2-1; 9 nucleotides agree with TRBD1. This CDR3 is 15 amino acids long. J lost 0 bases, V lost 5 bases, and 2 bases had no gene match. Per the germline V gene, CDR1 is SGHTA and CDR2 is FQGNSA. In nucleotides, the CDR3 is TGTGCCAGCAGCCGGACAGGGGACTCCTACAATGAGCAGTTCTTC. This encodes CASSRTGDSYNEQFF.

The CDR3 coding sequence is TGTGCCAGCAGCTCGACAGACAAGGGAGGAAACACCATATATTTT. Translating gives CASSSTDKGGNTIYF. J is TRBJ1-3 and V is TRBV5-6; D is perhaps TRBD1 (5 bases). Germline CDR1 SGHDT, CDR2 YYEEEE. Deletions cut 3 bases from V and 4 bases from J, with 14 bases between. CDR3 length: 15 residues. Full variable domain (outside the CDR3, taken from reference TRBV5-6 and TRBJ1-3): DAGVTQSPTHLIKTRGQQVTLRCSPKSGHDTVSWYQQALGQGPQFIFQYYEEEERQRGNFPDRFSGHQFPNYSSELNVNALLLGDSALYLCASSSTDKGGNTIYFGEGSWLTVV.

This clonotype was observed a few times. The chain uses TRBV5-4 and TRBJ2-3; 9 bases align to TRBD2. CDR1 and CDR2 (germline): SGHNT, YYREEE (reference sequence). Germline trimming cut 2 bases from V and 4 bases from J; bases unmatched to any gene: 5. The CDR3 sequence is 15 residues long. As DNA, the CDR3 is TGTGCCAGCAGCTTAGGCGGGAGGGGCGCAGATACGCAGTATTTT. It specifies CASSLGGRGADTQYF.

This clonotype has a count of ten or more. J is TRBJ1-2 and V is TRBV20-1; D gene uncertain. Germline CDR1 and CDR2: DFQATT and SNEGSKA (reference sequence). This CDR3 is built from 15 residues. Trimming took 5 bases from V and 0 from J, leaving 16 bases between them. The CDR3 DNA reads as TGCAGTGCTGACACCGGCGGGAAAGCTAACTATGGCTACACCTTC. The encoded protein is CSADTGGKANYGYTF.

The chain combines TRBV24-1 with TRBJ1-2; D is uncertain. V was shortened by 4 bases and J by 4 bases, with 12 bases between the two germline ends. This CDR3 has 14 residues. CDR1 KGHDR and CDR2 SFDVKD come from the germline V gene. The DNA for the CDR3 is TGTGCCACCAGTGACTCCATGGAACCCTATGGCTACACCTTC. Translating gives CATSDSMEPYGYTF.

This clonotype appeared a few times. The rearrangement links TRBV18 to TRBJ2-7; 11 bases match TRBD2. The CDR3 extends over 17 amino acids. With V trimmed by 2 bases and J by 2 bases, 8 bases remained unmatched. The germline CDR1 and CDR2 sequences are KGHSH and LQKENI. The CDR3 DNA follows: TGTGCCAGCTCACCAACCATCCTAGCGGGGGGTACCTACGAGCAGTACTTC. Translating it yields CASSPTILAGGTYEQYF.

The chain is built from TRBV30 and TRBJ2-1, with 7 nucleotides matching TRBD2. Germline V CDR1 and CDR2: GTSNPN, SVGIG (reference sequence). Unmatched junction bases numbered 9, after V lost 4 bases and J lost 6 bases. This CDR3 comprises 14 residues. In DNA form, the CDR3 reads TGTGCCTGGATGACGGGAGGCTGGGTCAATGAGCAGTTCTTC. It translates to CAWMTGGWVNEQFF. The full variable domain, in which reference TRBV30 and TRBJ2-1 provide the parts outside the CDR3, is SQTIHQWPATLVQPVGSPLSLECTVEGTSNPNLYWYRQAAGRGLQLLFYSVGIGQISSEVPQNLSASRPQDRQFILSSKKLLLSDSGFYLCAWMTGGWVNEQFFGPGTRLTVL.

V is TRBV19 and J is TRBJ2-1; 9 nucleotides align to TRBD2. The V gene's germline CDR1 is LNHDA and CDR2 SQIVND (reference sequence). There are 14 residues in the CDR3. CDR3 sequence: CARDVAGVGDEQFF. CDR3 in DNA: TGTGCTAGAGATGTAGCGGGAGTCGGCGATGAGCAGTTCTTC.

Comments on this clonotype: Being one base from a much bigger clone, this may be a read error. V gene TRBV10-3 combines with J gene TRBJ2-1, with TRBD2 matching over 10 bases. This CDR3 spans 16 amino acids. CDR1 ENHRY and CDR2 SYGVKD come from the germline V gene. CDR3 nucleotide sequence: TGTGCCATCAAAACTACAGCGGGGGGGATATACAGTGAGCAGTTCTTC. Protein: CAIKTTAGGIYSEQFF.

This clonotype was found many times. This sequence joins TRBV19 and TRBJ1-4, with D unclear. The germline V and J ends were trimmed by 4 bases and 3 bases, with 9 bases remaining between them. CDR1 is LNHDA and CDR2 is SQIVND in the germline V gene (reference sequence). CDR3 length equals 14 residues. The CDR3 sequence: CASSRQLANEKLFF. In DNA, the CDR3 is TGTGCCAGTAGTAGACAACTTGCTAATGAAAAACTGTTTTTT.

This rearrangement joins TRBV10-3 to TRBJ2-7, with TRBD1 as a possible D gene (5 bases). Germline loops: CDR1 ENHRY, CDR2 SYGVKD. V lost 6 bases and J lost 2, with 8 bases in between. CDR3 length: 12 amino acids. The CDR3 protein is CAIRTDPYEQYF. CDR3 nucleotide sequence: TGTGCCATCAGGACAGATCCCTACGAGCAGTACTTC.

The chain joins TRBV2 to TRBJ1-2, with no clear D. CDR3 size: 13 residues. Germline V lookup: CDR1 SNHLY, CDR2 FYNNEI. Deletions cut 8 bases from V and 8 bases from J, with 18 bases between. The CDR3 is CASPAGSFEGYTF. The DNA of the CDR3 is TGTGCCAGCCCGGCGGGGTCGTTCGAGGGCTACACCTTC.

In this sample, this clonotype turned up many times. This chain joins TRBV12-3 or TRBV12-4 and TRBJ1-1; D gene uncertain. The CDR3 extends over 12 amino acids. Trimming stripped 3 bases from V and 3 bases from J, with 5 bases between. The CDR3 spells CASSLTHTEAFF. As DNA, the CDR3 is TGTGCCAGCAGTTTGACCCACACTGAAGCTTTCTTT.